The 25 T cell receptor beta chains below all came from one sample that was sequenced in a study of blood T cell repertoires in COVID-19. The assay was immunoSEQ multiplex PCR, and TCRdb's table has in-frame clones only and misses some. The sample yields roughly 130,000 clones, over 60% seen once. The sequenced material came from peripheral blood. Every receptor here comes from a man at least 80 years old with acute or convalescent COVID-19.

CDR3 in amino acids: CASARREPGANVLTF. The CDR3 DNA is TGCGCCAGCGCAAGGAGGGAGCCTGGGGCCAACGTCCTGACTTTC. This chain uses TRBV5-1 with TRBJ2-6; D is possibly TRBD2 (6 bases). The CDR3 covers 15 residues. Germline V lookup: CDR1 SGHRS, CDR2 YFSETQ. V dropped 7 bases and J dropped 2 bases, with 13 bases sitting between them.

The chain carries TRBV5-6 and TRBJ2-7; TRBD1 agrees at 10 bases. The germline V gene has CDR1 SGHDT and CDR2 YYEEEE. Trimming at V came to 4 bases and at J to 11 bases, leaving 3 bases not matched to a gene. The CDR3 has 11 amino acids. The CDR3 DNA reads TGTGCCAGCAGCAGGGGGACAGGGGAGTACTTC. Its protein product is CASSRGTGEYF.

CDR3 nucleotide sequence: TGTGCCAGCACCAGCCGACAGTCAAGCTCCTACGAGCAGTACTTC. Translating it yields CASTSRQSSSYEQYF. The chain employs TRBV6-5 and TRBJ2-7; perhaps TRBD1 as D (5 bases). The CDR3 is 15 amino acids. Between the trimmed V and J ends, which lost 7 bases and 0 bases, there was a span of 16 bases. Germline V lookup: CDR1 MNHEY, CDR2 SVGAGI.

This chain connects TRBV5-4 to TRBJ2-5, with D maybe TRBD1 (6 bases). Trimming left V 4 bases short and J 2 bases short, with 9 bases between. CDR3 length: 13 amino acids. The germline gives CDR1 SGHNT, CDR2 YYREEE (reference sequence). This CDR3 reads CASSQGQQETQYF. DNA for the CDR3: TGTGCCAGCAGCCAGGGGCAGCAAGAGACCCAGTACTTC.

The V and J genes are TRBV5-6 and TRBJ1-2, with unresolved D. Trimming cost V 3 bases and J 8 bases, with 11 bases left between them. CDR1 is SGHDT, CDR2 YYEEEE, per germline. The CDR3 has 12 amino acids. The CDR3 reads CASSSGVGGYTF. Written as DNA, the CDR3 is TGTGCCAGCAGCTCGGGTGTTGGAGGCTACACCTTC.

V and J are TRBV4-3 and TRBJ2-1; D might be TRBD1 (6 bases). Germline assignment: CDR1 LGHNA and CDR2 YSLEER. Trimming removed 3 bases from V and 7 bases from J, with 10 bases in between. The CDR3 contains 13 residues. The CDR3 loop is CASSHETGNEQFF. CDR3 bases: TGCGCCAGCAGCCACGAAACAGGGAATGAGCAGTTCTTC.

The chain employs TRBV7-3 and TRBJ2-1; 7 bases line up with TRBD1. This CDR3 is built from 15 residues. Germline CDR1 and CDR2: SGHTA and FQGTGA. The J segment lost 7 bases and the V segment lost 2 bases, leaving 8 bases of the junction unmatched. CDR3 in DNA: TGTGCCAGCAGCTTACGGTCGACAGGGTTGAATGAGCAGTTCTTC. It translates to CASSLRSTGLNEQFF.

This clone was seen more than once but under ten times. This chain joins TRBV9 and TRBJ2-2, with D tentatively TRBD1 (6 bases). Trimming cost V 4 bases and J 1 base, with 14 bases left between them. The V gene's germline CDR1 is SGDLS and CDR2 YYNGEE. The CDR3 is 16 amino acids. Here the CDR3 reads CASSSPTGLNTGELFF. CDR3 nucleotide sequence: TGTGCCAGCAGCAGCCCGACAGGCTTGAACACCGGGGAGCTGTTTTTT. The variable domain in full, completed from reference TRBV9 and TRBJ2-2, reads DSGVTQTPKHLITATGQRVTLRCSPRSGDLSVYWYQQSLDQGLQFLIQYYNGEERAKGNILERFSAQQFPDLHSELNLSSLELGDSALYFCASSSPTGLNTGELFFGEGSRLTVL.

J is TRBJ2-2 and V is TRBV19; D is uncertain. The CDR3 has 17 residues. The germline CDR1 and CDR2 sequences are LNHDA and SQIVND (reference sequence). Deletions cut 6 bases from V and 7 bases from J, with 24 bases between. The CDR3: CASSTMTRARGGGELFF. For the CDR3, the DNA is TGTGCCAGTAGCACGATGACCCGAGCAAGAGGCGGCGGGGAGCTGTTTTTT.

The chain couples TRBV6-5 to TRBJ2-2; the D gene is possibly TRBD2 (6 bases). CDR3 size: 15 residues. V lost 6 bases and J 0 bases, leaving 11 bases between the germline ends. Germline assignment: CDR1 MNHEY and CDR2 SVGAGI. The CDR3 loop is CASRLGGANTGELFF. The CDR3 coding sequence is TGTGCCAGCAGGCTCGGGGGAGCGAACACCGGGGAGCTGTTTTTT.

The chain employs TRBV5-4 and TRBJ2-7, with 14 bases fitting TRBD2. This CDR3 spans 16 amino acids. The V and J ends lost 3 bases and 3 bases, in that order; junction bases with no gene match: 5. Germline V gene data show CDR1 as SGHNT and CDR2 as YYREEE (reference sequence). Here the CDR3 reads CASSSGTSGRSYEQYF. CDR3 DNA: TGTGCCAGCAGCTCCGGGACTAGCGGGAGAAGCTACGAGCAGTACTTC. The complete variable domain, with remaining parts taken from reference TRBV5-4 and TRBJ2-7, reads ETGVTQSPTHLIKTRGQQVTLRCSSQSGHNTVSWYQQALGQGPQFIFQYYREEENGRGNFPPRFSGLQFPNYSSELNVNALELDDSALYLCASSSGTSGRSYEQYFGPGTRLTVT.

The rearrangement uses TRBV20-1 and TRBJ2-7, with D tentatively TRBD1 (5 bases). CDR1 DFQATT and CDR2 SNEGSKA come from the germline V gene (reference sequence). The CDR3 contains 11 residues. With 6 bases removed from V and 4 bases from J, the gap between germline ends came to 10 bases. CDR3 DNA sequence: TGCAGTGCGGGCCCAGGGTACGAGCAGTACTTC. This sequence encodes CSAGPGYEQYF.

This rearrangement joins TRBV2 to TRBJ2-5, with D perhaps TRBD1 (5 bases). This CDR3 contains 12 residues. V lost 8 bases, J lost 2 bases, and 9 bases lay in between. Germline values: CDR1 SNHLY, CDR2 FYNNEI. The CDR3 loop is CASGASQETQYF. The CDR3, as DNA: TGTGCCAGCGGGGCTTCTCAAGAGACCCAGTACTTC. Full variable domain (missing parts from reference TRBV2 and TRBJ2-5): EPEVTQTPSHQVTQMGQEVILRCVPISNHLYFYWYRQILGQKVEFLVSFYNNEISEKSEIFDDQFSVERPDGSNFTLKIRSTKLEDSAMYFCASGASQETQYFGPGTRLLVL.

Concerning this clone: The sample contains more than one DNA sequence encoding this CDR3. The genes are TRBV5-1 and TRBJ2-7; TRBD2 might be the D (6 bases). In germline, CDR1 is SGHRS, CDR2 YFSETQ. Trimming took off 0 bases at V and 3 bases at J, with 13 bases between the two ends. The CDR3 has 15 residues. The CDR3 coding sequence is TGCGCCAGCAGCTTGGGTAGTCTAGCGAGCTACGAGCAGTACTTC. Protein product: CASSLGSLASYEQYF.

CDR3 coding DNA: TGTGCCTGGAGTCCTTGGCAGGGAAGGACAGATACGCAGTATTTT. It encodes CAWSPWQGRTDTQYF. The chain couples TRBV30 to TRBJ2-3, with D possibly matching TRBD1 (5 bases). Germline lookup yields CDR1 GTSNPN and CDR2 SVGIG (reference sequence). This CDR3 is 15 amino acids long. The germline V and J ends were trimmed by 2 bases and 3 bases, with 15 bases remaining between them. Together with reference TRBV30 and TRBJ2-3, the CDR3 gives the full variable domain: SQTIHQWPATLVQPVGSPLSLECTVEGTSNPNLYWYRQAAGRGLQLLFYSVGIGQISSEVPQNLSASRPQDRQFILSSKKLLLSDSGFYLCAWSPWQGRTDTQYFGPGTRLTVL.

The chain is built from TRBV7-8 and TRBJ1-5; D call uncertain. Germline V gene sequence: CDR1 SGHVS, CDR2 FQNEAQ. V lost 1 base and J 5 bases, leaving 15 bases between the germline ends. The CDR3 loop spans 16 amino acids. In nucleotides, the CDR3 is TGTGCCAGCAGCTTAGAGCGGATATTTTGGGATCAGCCCCAGCATTTT. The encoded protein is CASSLERIFWDQPQHF.

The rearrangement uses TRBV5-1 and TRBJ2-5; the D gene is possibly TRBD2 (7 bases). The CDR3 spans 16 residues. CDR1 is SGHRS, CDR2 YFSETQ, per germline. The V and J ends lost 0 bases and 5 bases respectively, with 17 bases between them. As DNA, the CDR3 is TGCGCCAGCAGCTTGGGTTCTGGGGGGGCCGTGGAGACCCAGTACTTC. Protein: CASSLGSGGAVETQYF. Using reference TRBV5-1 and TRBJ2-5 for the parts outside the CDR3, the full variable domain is KAGVTQTPRYLIKTRGQQVTLSCSPISGHRSVSWYQQTPGQGLQFLFEYFSETQRNKGNFPGRFSGRQFSNSRSEMNVSTLELGDSALYLCASSLGSGGAVETQYFGPGTRLLVL.

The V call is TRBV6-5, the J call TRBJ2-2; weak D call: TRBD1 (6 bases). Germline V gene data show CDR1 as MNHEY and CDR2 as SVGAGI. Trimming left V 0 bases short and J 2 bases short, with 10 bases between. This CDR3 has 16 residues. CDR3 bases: TGTGCCAGCAGTTACTCGTGGGACACTAACACCGGGGAGCTGTTTTTT. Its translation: CASSYSWDTNTGELFF.

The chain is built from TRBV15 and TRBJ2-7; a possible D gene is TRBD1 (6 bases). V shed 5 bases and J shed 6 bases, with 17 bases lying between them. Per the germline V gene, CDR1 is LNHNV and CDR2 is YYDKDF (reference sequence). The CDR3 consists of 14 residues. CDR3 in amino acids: CATSRGQSVGEQYF. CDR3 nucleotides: TGTGCCACCAGCCGAGGACAGTCCGTCGGCGAGCAGTACTTC.

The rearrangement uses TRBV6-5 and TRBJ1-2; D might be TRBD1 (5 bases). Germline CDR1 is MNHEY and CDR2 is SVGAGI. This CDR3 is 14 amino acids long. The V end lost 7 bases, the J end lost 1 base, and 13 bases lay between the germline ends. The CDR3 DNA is TGTGCCAGCACCCCCTCTCAGGGTAACTATGGCTACACCTTC. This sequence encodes CASTPSQGNYGYTF.

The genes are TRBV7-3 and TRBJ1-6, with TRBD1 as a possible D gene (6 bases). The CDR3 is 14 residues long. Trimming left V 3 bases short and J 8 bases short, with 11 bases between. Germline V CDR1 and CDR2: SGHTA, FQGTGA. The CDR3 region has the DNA TGTGCCAGCAGCTTCGGGACACGGGATTCACCCCTCCACTTT. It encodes CASSFGTRDSPLHF.

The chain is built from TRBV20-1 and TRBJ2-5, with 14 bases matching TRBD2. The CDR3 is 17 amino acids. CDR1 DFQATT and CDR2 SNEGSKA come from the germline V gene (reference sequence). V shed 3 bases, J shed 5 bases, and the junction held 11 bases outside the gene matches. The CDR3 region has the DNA TGCAGTGCTAGTTCCGGGACTAGCGGGGGCGTCCAGGAGACCCAGTACTTC. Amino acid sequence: CSASSGTSGGVQETQYF.

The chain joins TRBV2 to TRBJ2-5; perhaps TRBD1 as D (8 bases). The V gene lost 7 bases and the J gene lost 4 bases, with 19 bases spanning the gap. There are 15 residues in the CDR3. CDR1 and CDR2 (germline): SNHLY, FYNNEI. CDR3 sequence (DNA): TGTGCCAGCACCACACAGGGGGGGTCCCGAGAGACCCAGTACTTC. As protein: CASTTQGGSRETQYF.

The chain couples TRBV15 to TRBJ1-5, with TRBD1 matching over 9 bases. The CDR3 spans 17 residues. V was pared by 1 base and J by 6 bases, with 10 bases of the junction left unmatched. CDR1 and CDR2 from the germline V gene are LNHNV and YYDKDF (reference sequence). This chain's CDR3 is CATSRGSPGQGVQPQHF. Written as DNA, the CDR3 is TGTGCCACCAGCAGAGGGTCTCCGGGACAGGGTGTTCAGCCCCAGCATTTT.

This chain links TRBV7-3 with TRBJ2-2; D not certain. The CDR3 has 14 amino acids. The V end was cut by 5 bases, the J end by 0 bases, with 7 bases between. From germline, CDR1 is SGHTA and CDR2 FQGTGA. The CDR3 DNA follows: TGTGCCAGCAGCCCTCGGGCGAACACCGGGGAGCTGTTTTTT. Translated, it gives CASSPRANTGELFF.